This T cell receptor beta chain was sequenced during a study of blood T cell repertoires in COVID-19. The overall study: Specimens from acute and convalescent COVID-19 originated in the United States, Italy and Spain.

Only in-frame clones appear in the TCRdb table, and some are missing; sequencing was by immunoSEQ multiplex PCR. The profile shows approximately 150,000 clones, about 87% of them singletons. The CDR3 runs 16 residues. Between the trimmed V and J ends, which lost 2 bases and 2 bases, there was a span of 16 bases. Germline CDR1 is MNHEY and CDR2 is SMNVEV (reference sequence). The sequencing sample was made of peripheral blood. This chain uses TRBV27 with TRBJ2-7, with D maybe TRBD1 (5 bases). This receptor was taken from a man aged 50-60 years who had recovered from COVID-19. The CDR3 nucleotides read TGTGCCAGCAGTTTAAACTTTGTGGCACAGGCCTACGAGCAGTACTTC. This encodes CASSLNFVAQAYEQYF.